What follows are 24 T cell receptor beta chains derived from one specimen sequenced in a study of blood T cell repertoires in COVID-19. TCRdb's table, derived via immunoSEQ multiplex PCR, lists solely in-frame clones and lacks some. The sample yields about 120,000 clones, 60% to 80% seen once. Material: peripheral blood. Receptors originate from a woman aged 65 to 85 with acute or convalescent COVID-19.

J is TRBJ2-3 and V is TRBV5-5, with a possible D match to TRBD2 (6 bases). The V gene's germline CDR1 is SGHKS and CDR2 YYEKEE (reference sequence). V was trimmed by 4 bases and J by 3 bases, leaving 12 bases between them. The CDR3 length is 14 residues. The CDR3 DNA reads TGTGCCAGCAGCCGCGGGATGGGTACAGATACGCAGTATTTT. Translation: CASSRGMGTDTQYF. Full variable domain (remainder filled in from reference TRBV5-5 and TRBJ2-3): DAGVTQSPTHLIKTRGQQVTLRCSPISGHKSVSWYQQVLGQGPQFIFQYYEKEERGRGNFPDRFSARQFPNYSSELNVNALLLGDSALYLCASSRGMGTDTQYFGPGTRLTVL.

The chain couples TRBV12-3 or TRBV12-4 to TRBJ2-7; tentatively, D is TRBD2 (6 bases). The V end lost 6 bases, the J end lost 6 bases, and 12 bases lay between the germline ends. The CDR3 covers 12 residues. The CDR3 region has the DNA TGTGCCAGCAGACGAGAGCGGGCCGAGCAGTACTTC. Amino acids: CASRRERAEQYF.

The chain links TRBV7-3 to TRBJ2-2; the D gene is possibly TRBD2 (6 bases). The CDR3 runs 15 residues. The V end lost 5 bases, the J end lost 3 bases, and 13 bases lay between the germline ends. Germline CDR1 SGHTA, CDR2 FQGTGA. The CDR3 region is CASSVSGTDTGELFF. The DNA of the CDR3 is TGTGCCAGCAGCGTTTCCGGGACTGACACCGGGGAGCTGTTTTTT. The whole variable domain, remainder taken from reference TRBV7-3 and TRBJ2-2, is GAGVSQTPSNKVTEKGKYVELRCDPISGHTALYWYRQSLGQGPEFLIYFQGTGAADDSGLPNDRFFAVRPEGSVSTLKIQRTERGDSAVYLCASSVSGTDTGELFFGEGSRLTVL.

As DNA, the CDR3 is TGTGCCAGCAGGCCGGGGGGGGCGTCCCGTGGCTACACCTTC. Translated: CASRPGGASRGYTF. The V call is TRBV3-1 (or the pseudogene TRBV3-2), the J call TRBJ1-2, with a weak D call TRBD1 (6 bases). CDR1 LGHDT and CDR2 YNNKEL come from the germline V gene (reference sequence). CDR3 length: 14 amino acids. V dropped 6 bases and J dropped 7 bases, with 18 bases sitting between them.

Here the CDR3 DNA reads TGTGCCAGCAGTCCTGACCGAACAGGGCGAGCTAATGAAAAACTGTTTTTT. As protein: CASSPDRTGRANEKLFF. The chain has TRBV28 and TRBJ1-4; tentatively, D is TRBD1 (6 bases). The ends were cut back, 5 bases at V and 3 bases at J, with 19 bases in the middle. The CDR3 consists of 17 residues. The V gene's germline CDR1 is MDHEN and CDR2 SYDVKM.

The chain is built from TRBV6-5 and TRBJ1-1; D might be TRBD1 (6 bases). The V gene's germline CDR1 is MNHEY and CDR2 SVGAGI. The CDR3 sequence is 13 residues long. V shed 11 bases and J shed 1 base, with 14 bases lying between them. The CDR3 is CAAGRGSNTEAFF. CDR3 nucleotides: TGTGCCGCCGGGAGGGGGTCGAACACTGAAGCTTTCTTT.

This chain joins TRBV11-2 and TRBJ1-3; possibly TRBD1 for D (5 bases). This CDR3 is 14 amino acids long. The V gene lost 7 bases and the J gene lost 6 bases, with 16 bases spanning the gap. Germline values: CDR1 SGHAT, CDR2 FQNNGV. This CDR3 reads CASTLNRGQNTIYF. CDR3 nucleotides: TGTGCCAGCACCCTTAATAGGGGCCAAAACACCATATATTTT.

The J gene is TRBJ2-5, the V gene TRBV5-1, with TRBD2 matching 9 bases. Losses at the gene ends were 0 bases for V and 5 bases for J; bases not matched to a gene: 8. Germline CDR1 and CDR2: SGHRS and YFSETQ. The length of the CDR3 is 16 residues. This CDR3 is CASSLGSGSMVETQYF. CDR3 nucleotides: TGCGCCAGCAGCTTGGGTAGCGGGAGTATGGTGGAGACCCAGTACTTC.

The J gene is TRBJ1-5, the V gene TRBV27; no reliable D call. Germline CDR1 and CDR2: MNHEY and SMNVEV (reference sequence). The CDR3 spans 15 residues. V dropped 3 bases and J dropped 0 bases, with 9 bases sitting between them. CDR3: CASSLSRNSNQPQHF. The CDR3, as DNA: TGTGCCAGCAGTTTGTCCAGGAATAGCAATCAGCCCCAGCATTTT.

V gene TRBV27 combines with J gene TRBJ2-4, with 10 bases matching TRBD2. Germline lookup yields CDR1 MNHEY and CDR2 SMNVEV (reference sequence). The CDR3 is made up of 14 amino acids. The V and J ends lost 8 bases and 8 bases, in that order; junction bases with no gene match: 9. The DNA for the CDR3 is TGTGCCAGCGGGAAAGCTAGCGGGAGTGACATTCAGTACTTC. It translates to CASGKASGSDIQYF.

The gene calls are TRBV4-1 and TRBJ1-2; D may be TRBD1 (6 bases). Per germline, CDR1 MGHRA and CDR2 YSYEKL. The CDR3 spans 14 residues. V was cut by 5 bases and J by 3 bases, with 13 bases left in between. The CDR3 loop reads CASSGDIWDYGYTF. The CDR3 DNA follows: TGCGCCAGCAGCGGGGACATTTGGGACTATGGCTACACCTTC.

V usage is TRBV11-2 and J usage is TRBJ1-2, with D perhaps matching TRBD1 (6 bases). V was trimmed by 5 bases and J by 3 bases, leaving 10 bases between them. The CDR3 is made up of 13 amino acids. The germline gives CDR1 SGHAT, CDR2 FQNNGV. The CDR3 loop is CASSLGQYYGYTF. The CDR3, as DNA: TGTGCCAGCAGCCTGGGACAATACTATGGCTACACCTTC.

The chain combines TRBV6-5 with TRBJ1-5, with 8 bases aligning to TRBD1. The CDR3 length is 15 residues. Unmatched junction bases numbered 10, after V lost 6 bases and J lost 6 bases. The germline V gene has CDR1 MNHEY and CDR2 SVGAGI. This chain's CDR3 is CASSLRTGLGQPQHF. In DNA, the CDR3 is TGTGCCAGCAGCCTGAGGACAGGGCTAGGTCAGCCCCAGCATTTT.

This rearrangement joins TRBV27 to TRBJ2-7, with 9 nucleotides matching TRBD1. The V and J ends lost 4 bases and 9 bases, in that order; junction bases with no gene match: 10. Germline V gene data show CDR1 as MNHEY and CDR2 as SMNVEV (reference sequence). The CDR3 covers 14 residues. The CDR3 DNA reads as TGTGCCAGCAGTTGGACAGGGGCCGCGACAGTGCAGTACTTC. It translates to CASSWTGAATVQYF.

V usage is TRBV18 and J usage is TRBJ2-1; possibly TRBD2 for D (6 bases). This CDR3 contains 13 residues. Germline CDR1 is KGHSH and CDR2 is LQKENI. V lost 3 bases and J 7 bases, leaving 10 bases between the germline ends. The CDR3 DNA follows: TGTGCCAGCTCACCCTCTCTAGCGAATGAGCAGTTCTTC. Translated, it gives CASSPSLANEQFF.

The J gene is TRBJ2-3, the V gene TRBV5-6, with a tentative D call TRBD2 (5 bases). Germline V gives CDR1 SGHDT, CDR2 YYEEEE. The CDR3 is 14 amino acids. Trimming stripped 1 base from V and 3 bases from J, with 9 bases between. The CDR3 spells CASSLSLATDTQYF. The CDR3 nucleotides read TGTGCCAGCAGCTTGTCGCTAGCTACAGATACGCAGTATTTT.

The rearrangement uses TRBV6-1 and TRBJ2-5; TRBD2 agrees at 12 bases. The length of the CDR3 is 17 residues. CDR1 and CDR2 from the germline V gene are MNHNS and SASEGT. V lost 3 bases, J lost 5 bases, and 10 bases stayed unmatched. Here the CDR3 reads CASSDQTSGRSRETQYF. The CDR3 nucleotides are TGTGCCAGCAGTGACCAAACTAGCGGGAGGTCTCGGGAGACCCAGTACTTC.

The genes are TRBV12-3 or TRBV12-4 and TRBJ1-5; D unresolved. The V gene lost 2 bases and the J gene lost 4 bases, with 6 bases spanning the gap. CDR3 length: 13 amino acids. The CDR3: CASSLIENQPQHF. The CDR3 DNA reads as TGTGCCAGCAGTTTAATCGAGAATCAGCCCCAGCATTTT.

This clone was counted once. The rearrangement joins TRBV16 to TRBJ2-7; perhaps TRBD2 as D (6 bases). This CDR3 has 16 residues. The V end lost 4 bases, the J end lost 0 bases, and 16 bases lay between the germline ends. Germline CDR1 is KGHSY and CDR2 is FQNENV. CDR3: CASSRGTGESSYEQYF. CDR3 in DNA: TGTGCCAGCAGCCGCGGAACGGGGGAGAGCTCCTACGAGCAGTACTTC.

This chain uses TRBV6-6 with TRBJ2-7; D may be TRBD2 (7 bases). Per germline, CDR1 MNHNY and CDR2 SVGAGI (reference sequence). The CDR3 is 12 residues long. Trimming pared 8 bases from V and 4 bases from J, leaving 12 bases between. In DNA form, the CDR3 reads TGTGCCAGCGGGAGGGGGGGGTACGAGCAGTACTTC. Translation: CASGRGGYEQYF.

The chain uses TRBV11-2 and TRBJ2-3, with TRBD2 identical over 12 bases. The trim removed 4 bases at V and 3 bases at J, leaving 5 bases unmatched. The length of the CDR3 is 16 residues. Germline V gives CDR1 SGHAT, CDR2 FQNNGV. The CDR3 DNA reads as TGTGCCAGCAGCTCGAGACTAGCGGGAGAAACAGATACGCAGTATTTT. This codes for CASSSRLAGETDTQYF.

The chain couples TRBV16 to TRBJ1-2; possibly TRBD1 for D (5 bases). Germline V CDR1 and CDR2: KGHSY, FQNENV. Trimming cost V 0 bases and J 5 bases, with 13 bases left between them. The CDR3 sequence is 15 residues long. For the CDR3, the DNA is TGTGCCAGCAGCCAATCGGAACGGGCAGGGTATGGCTACACCTTC. Translated, it gives CASSQSERAGYGYTF. Using reference TRBV16 and TRBJ1-2 for the parts outside the CDR3, the full variable domain is GEEVAQTPKHLVRGEGQKAKLYCAPIKGHSYVFWYQQVLKNEFKFLISFQNENVFDETGMPKERFSAKCLPNSPCSLEIQATKLEDSAVYFCASSQSERAGYGYTFGSGTRLTVV.

The chain is built from TRBV30 and TRBJ2-3, with 8 bases identical to TRBD2. The J segment lost 0 bases and the V segment lost 2 bases, leaving 4 bases of the junction unmatched. Germline V CDR1 and CDR2: GTSNPN, SVGIG (reference sequence). The CDR3 is 15 residues long. The CDR3 spells CAWSIASGSTDTQYF. In DNA form, the CDR3 reads TGTGCCTGGAGTATCGCTAGCGGGAGCACAGATACGCAGTATTTT.

V usage is TRBV7-2 and J usage is TRBJ2-1; 10 bases agree with TRBD2. Trimming took 5 bases from V and 4 from J; bases not matched to a gene: 8. The CDR3 consists of 16 residues. Germline V CDR1 and CDR2: SGHTA, FQGNSA. CDR3 in DNA: TGTGCCAGCAGCCCATCTAGCGGGGGAGTTTACAATGAGCAGTTCTTC. Amino acid sequence: CASSPSSGGVYNEQFF. The full variable domain, rest sourced from reference TRBV7-2 and TRBJ2-1, is GAGVSQSPSNKVTEKGKDVELRCDPISGHTALYWYRQSLGQGLEFLIYFQGNSAPDKSGLPSDRFSAERTGGSVSTLTIQRTQQEDSAVYLCASSPSSGGVYNEQFFGPGTRLTVL.